What follows are 16 T cell receptor beta chains derived from one specimen sequenced in a study of blood T cell repertoires in COVID-19. Profiled with immunoSEQ multiplex PCR; TCRdb holds only in-frame clones, not every one. The sample lists about 55,000 clones, approximately 90% seen once, with more than 3% in the top ten. Specimen: peripheral blood. These receptors were collected from a man in his forties with COVID-19, enrolled during active disease.

The V and J genes are TRBV29-1 and TRBJ2-5, with 9 bases identical to TRBD1. Trimming at V came to 6 bases and at J to 6 bases, leaving 5 bases not matched to a gene. The germline V gene has CDR1 SQVTM and CDR2 ANQGSEA. The length of the CDR3 is 12 residues. As DNA, the CDR3 is TGCAGCGTAGGGACAGGGAAGAAGACCCAGTACTTC. Translating gives CSVGTGKKTQYF.

This chain links TRBV5-1 with TRBJ2-1; TRBD1 matches 9 bases. The CDR3 covers 16 residues. V shed 4 bases and J 8 bases; nucleotides not matched to a gene: 13. The germline V gene encodes CDR1 SGHRS and CDR2 YFSETQ. CDR3: CASSLDQGQGFDEQFF. In nucleotides, the CDR3 is TGCGCCAGCAGCCTGGACCAGGGACAGGGATTCGATGAGCAGTTCTTC. The full variable domain, with the rest looked up from reference TRBV5-1 and TRBJ2-1, is KAGVTQTPRYLIKTRGQQVTLSCSPISGHRSVSWYQQTPGQGLQFLFEYFSETQRNKGNFPGRFSGRQFSNSRSEMNVSTLELGDSALYLCASSLDQGQGFDEQFFGPGTRLTVL.

The rearrangement uses TRBV2 and TRBJ1-1, with TRBD1 as a possible D gene (6 bases). Germline V lookup: CDR1 SNHLY, CDR2 FYNNEI. Trimming removed 3 bases from V and 3 bases from J, with 17 bases in between. CDR3 length: 16 residues. Here the CDR3 reads CASSDRPGVGDTEAFF. CDR3 nucleotide sequence: TGTGCCAGCAGTGATAGGCCAGGGGTTGGGGACACTGAAGCTTTCTTT.

The chain combines TRBV7-9 with TRBJ1-4; 8 bases are shared with TRBD1. The trim removed 5 bases at V and 4 bases at J, leaving 6 bases unmatched. This CDR3 has 15 residues. Germline CDR1 is SEHNR and CDR2 is FQNEAQ (reference sequence). Here the CDR3 reads CASSIGQGINEKLFF. The CDR3 coding sequence is TGTGCCAGCAGCATTGGACAGGGTATTAATGAAAAACTGTTTTTT.

The genes are TRBV19 and TRBJ2-7; 8 bases line up with TRBD2. Germline V gene lookup returns CDR1 LNHDA and CDR2 SQIVND (reference sequence). V lost 10 bases to trimming and J lost 3 bases; unmatched junction nucleotides: 11. The CDR3 extends over 14 amino acids. The CDR3 reads CATASTSAFYEQYF. The CDR3, as DNA: TGTGCCACCGCTTCGACTAGCGCGTTCTACGAGCAGTACTTC.

The chain has TRBV2 and TRBJ2-7, with 11 nucleotides matching TRBD1. Germline-derived CDR1 and CDR2 are SNHLY and FYNNEI. V dropped 5 bases and J dropped 2; count of bases not matched to a gene: 2. This CDR3 contains 14 residues. CDR3 in amino acids: CASSPDRGPYEQYF. In DNA form, the CDR3 reads TGTGCCAGCAGTCCGGACAGGGGGCCCTACGAGCAGTACTTC.

This chain joins TRBV2 and TRBJ2-5; TRBD2 aligns across 9 bases. V dropped 2 bases and J dropped 5; count of bases not matched to a gene: 6. Germline loops: CDR1 SNHLY, CDR2 FYNNEI. The CDR3 loop spans 15 amino acids. CDR3 nucleotide sequence: TGTGCCAGCAGTGAACGTCAGGCGGGGGGGGAGACCCAGTACTTC. Its protein is CASSERQAGGETQYF. The whole variable domain, filled in from reference TRBV2 and TRBJ2-5, reads EPEVTQTPSHQVTQMGQEVILRCVPISNHLYFYWYRQILGQKVEFLVSFYNNEISEKSEIFDDQFSVERPDGSNFTLKIRSTKLEDSAMYFCASSERQAGGETQYFGPGTRLLVL.

V usage is TRBV28 and J usage is TRBJ2-6; 12 bases line up with TRBD1. With V trimmed by 5 bases and J by 5 bases, 10 bases remained unmatched. The CDR3 covers 18 residues. The germline gives CDR1 MDHEN, CDR2 SYDVKM. The CDR3, as DNA: TGTGCCAGCAGTCCAACCCGGGACAGGGGGCGGCGGGCCAACGTCCTGACTTTC. Amino acids: CASSPTRDRGRRANVLTF.

The sample holds one count of this clone. The chain employs TRBV30 and TRBJ2-1; no reliable D call. Trimming took off 1 base at V and 9 bases at J, with 13 bases between the two ends. This CDR3 has 13 amino acids. From germline, CDR1 is GTSNPN and CDR2 SVGIG (reference sequence). CDR3 amino acids: CAWSALPTGEQFF. The CDR3 coding sequence is TGTGCCTGGAGTGCACTCCCAACGGGTGAGCAGTTCTTC.

The rearrangement uses TRBV5-4 and TRBJ2-3; TRBD2 agrees at 9 bases. V shed 4 bases, J shed 3 bases, and the junction held 3 bases outside the gene matches. The CDR3 is made up of 14 amino acids. Per the germline V gene, CDR1 is SGHNT and CDR2 is YYREEE (reference sequence). The CDR3 region has the DNA TGTGCCAGCAGCGGCAGCGGGAGGACAGATACGCAGTATTTT. Translated, it gives CASSGSGRTDTQYF.

The chain is built from TRBV14 and TRBJ1-2, with 7 bases matching TRBD1. The V gene's germline CDR1 is SGHDN and CDR2 FVKESK. The CDR3 has 15 amino acids. With 3 bases clipped from V and 4 bases from J, the junction kept 8 bases outside the gene matches. CDR3 nucleotide sequence: TGTGCCAGCAGCCAGGACCGGGACAGCCGCTATGGCTACACCTTC. It is translated as CASSQDRDSRYGYTF.

V and J are TRBV27 and TRBJ2-3, with TRBD2 matching over 9 bases. V gave up 3 bases and J gave up 5 bases; unmatched junction bases: 6. Germline CDR1 reads MNHEY; CDR2 reads SMNVEV (reference sequence). The CDR3 has 15 amino acids. In nucleotides, the CDR3 is TGTGCCAGCAGTTTCAGCGGGGGGCAGGGAGATACGCAGTATTTT. It is translated as CASSFSGGQGDTQYF.

J is TRBJ2-4 and V is TRBV28; possible D gene TRBD2, 5 bases. There are 14 residues in the CDR3. V lost 2 bases and J 7 bases, leaving 12 bases between the germline ends. The germline gives CDR1 MDHEN, CDR2 SYDVKM. The CDR3 is CASSLEGWGNIQYF. In DNA form, the CDR3 reads TGTGCCAGCAGTTTAGAGGGCTGGGGTAACATTCAGTACTTC.

J is TRBJ2-3 and V is TRBV7-8, with D unclear. The CDR3 covers 14 residues. Trimming removed 5 bases from V and 6 bases from J, with 15 bases in between. Germline CDR1 reads SGHVS; CDR2 reads FQNEAQ. In nucleotides, the CDR3 is TGTGCCAGCAGCCGGACGAGTGAGAGGGATACGCAGTATTTT. Its translation is CASSRTSERDTQYF. Full variable domain (outside the CDR3, taken from reference TRBV7-8 and TRBJ2-3): GAGVSQSPRYKVAKRGQDVALRCDPISGHVSLFWYQQALGQGPEFLTYFQNEAQLDKSGLPSDRFFAERPEGSVSTLKIQRTQQEDSAVYLCASSRTSERDTQYFGPGTRLTVL.

This clone was found once. The chain is built from TRBV30 and TRBJ1-6, with TRBD1 matching over 8 bases. V lost 1 base, J lost 10 bases, and 6 bases stayed unmatched. The CDR3 consists of 14 residues. Germline V gives CDR1 GTSNPN, CDR2 SVGIG (reference sequence). CDR3 sequence reads: CAWSGADRASPLHF. CDR3 DNA sequence: TGTGCCTGGAGTGGGGCGGACAGGGCATCACCCCTCCACTTT.

This chain connects TRBV19 to TRBJ2-7; maybe TRBD1 (6 bases). With 6 bases removed from V and 2 bases from J, the gap between germline ends came to 32 bases. The CDR3 covers 20 residues. Per the germline V gene, CDR1 is LNHDA and CDR2 is SQIVND (reference sequence). The CDR3: CASRNSRDINPRRATYEQYF. CDR3 in DNA: TGTGCCAGTAGAAACAGCCGGGACATAAACCCTCGGCGGGCTACCTACGAGCAGTACTTC.